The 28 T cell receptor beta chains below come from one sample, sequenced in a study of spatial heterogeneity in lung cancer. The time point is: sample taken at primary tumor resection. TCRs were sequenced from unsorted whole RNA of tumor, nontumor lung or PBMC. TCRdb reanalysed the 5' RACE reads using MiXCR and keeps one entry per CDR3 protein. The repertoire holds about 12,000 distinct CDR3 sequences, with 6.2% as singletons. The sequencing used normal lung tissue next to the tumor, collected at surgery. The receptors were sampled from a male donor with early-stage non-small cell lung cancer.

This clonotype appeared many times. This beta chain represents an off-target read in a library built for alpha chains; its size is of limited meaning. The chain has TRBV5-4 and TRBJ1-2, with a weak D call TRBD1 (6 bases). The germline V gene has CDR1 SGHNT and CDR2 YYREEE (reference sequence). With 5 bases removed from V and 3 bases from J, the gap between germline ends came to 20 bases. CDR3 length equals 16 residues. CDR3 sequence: CASRRGGPGEDYGYTF. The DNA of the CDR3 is TGTGCCAGCAGACGGGGGGGGCCAGGGGAGGACTATGGCTACACCTTC.

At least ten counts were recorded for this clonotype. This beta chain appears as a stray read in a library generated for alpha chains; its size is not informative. The CDR3 region has the DNA TGCAGCGTTCCCGCCCAGGACACCATATATTTT. Protein product: CSVPAQDTIYF. This rearrangement joins TRBV29-1 to TRBJ1-3; D is unresolved. Trimming removed 5 bases from V and 8 bases from J, with 10 bases in between. CDR3 length equals 11 residues. CDR1 is SQVTM and CDR2 is ANQGSEA in the germline V gene.

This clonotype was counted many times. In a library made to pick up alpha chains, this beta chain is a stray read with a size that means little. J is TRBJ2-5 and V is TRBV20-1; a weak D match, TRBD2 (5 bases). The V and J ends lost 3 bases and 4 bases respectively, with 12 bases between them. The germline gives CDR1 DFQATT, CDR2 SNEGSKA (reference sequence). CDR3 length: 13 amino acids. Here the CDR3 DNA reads TGCAGTGCTAGCCCTTTGGCGGGAGAGACCCAGTACTTC. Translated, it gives CSASPLAGETQYF.

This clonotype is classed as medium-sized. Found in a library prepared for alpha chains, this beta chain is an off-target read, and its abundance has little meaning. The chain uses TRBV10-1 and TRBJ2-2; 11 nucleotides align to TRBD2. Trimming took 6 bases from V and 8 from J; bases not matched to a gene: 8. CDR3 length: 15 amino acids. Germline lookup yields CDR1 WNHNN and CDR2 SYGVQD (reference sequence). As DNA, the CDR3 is TGCGCCAGCAGACCCTCTAGCGGGAGGACGGGGGAGCTGTTTTTT. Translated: CASRPSSGRTGELFF.

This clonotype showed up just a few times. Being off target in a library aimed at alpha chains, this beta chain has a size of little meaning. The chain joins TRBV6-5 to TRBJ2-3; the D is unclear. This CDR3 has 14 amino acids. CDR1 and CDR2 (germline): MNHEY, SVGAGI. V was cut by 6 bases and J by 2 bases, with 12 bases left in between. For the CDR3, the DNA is TGTGCCAGCAGACCCACGTATTTCACAGATACGCAGTATTTT. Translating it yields CASRPTYFTDTQYF.

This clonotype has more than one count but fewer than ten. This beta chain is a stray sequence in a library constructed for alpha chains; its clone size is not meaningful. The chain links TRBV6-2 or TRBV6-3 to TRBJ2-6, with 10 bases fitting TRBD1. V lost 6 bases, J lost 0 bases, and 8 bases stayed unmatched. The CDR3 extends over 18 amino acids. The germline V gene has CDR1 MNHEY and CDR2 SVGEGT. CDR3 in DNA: TGTGCCAGCAGCCCTCTCGGGACAGGGGCCTCTGGGGCCAACGTCCTGACTTTC. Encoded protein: CASSPLGTGASGANVLTF.

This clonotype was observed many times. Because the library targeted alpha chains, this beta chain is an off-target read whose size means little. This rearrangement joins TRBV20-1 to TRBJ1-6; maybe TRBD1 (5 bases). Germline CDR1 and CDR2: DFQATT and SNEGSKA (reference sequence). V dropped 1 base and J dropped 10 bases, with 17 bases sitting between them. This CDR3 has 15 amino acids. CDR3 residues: CSARAKTGPQSPLHF. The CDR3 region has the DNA TGCAGTGCTAGAGCTAAAACGGGGCCACAGTCACCCCTCCACTTT.

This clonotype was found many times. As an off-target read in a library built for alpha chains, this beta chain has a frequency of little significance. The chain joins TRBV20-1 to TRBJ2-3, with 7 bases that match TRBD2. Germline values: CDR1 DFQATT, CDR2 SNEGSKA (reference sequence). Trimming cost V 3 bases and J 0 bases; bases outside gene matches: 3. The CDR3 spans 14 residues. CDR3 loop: CSASGRLSTDTQYF. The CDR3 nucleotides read TGCAGTGCTAGCGGGAGGCTTAGCACAGATACGCAGTATTTT.

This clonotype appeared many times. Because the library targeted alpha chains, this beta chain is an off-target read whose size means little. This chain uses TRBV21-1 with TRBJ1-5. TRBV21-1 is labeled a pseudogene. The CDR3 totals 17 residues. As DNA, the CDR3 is TGTGCCAGCACCAGAGGGCCGGACCTTTATAGCAATCAGCCCCAGCATTTT. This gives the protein CASTRGPDLYSNQPQHF.

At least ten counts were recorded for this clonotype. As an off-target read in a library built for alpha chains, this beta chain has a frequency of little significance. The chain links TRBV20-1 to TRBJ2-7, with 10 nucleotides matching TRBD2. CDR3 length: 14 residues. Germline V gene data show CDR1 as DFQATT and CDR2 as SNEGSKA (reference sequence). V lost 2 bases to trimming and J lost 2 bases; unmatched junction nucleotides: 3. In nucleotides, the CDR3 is TGCAGTGCTAGACAGCGGGAGGGTGCCTACGAGCAGTACTTC. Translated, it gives CSARQREGAYEQYF.

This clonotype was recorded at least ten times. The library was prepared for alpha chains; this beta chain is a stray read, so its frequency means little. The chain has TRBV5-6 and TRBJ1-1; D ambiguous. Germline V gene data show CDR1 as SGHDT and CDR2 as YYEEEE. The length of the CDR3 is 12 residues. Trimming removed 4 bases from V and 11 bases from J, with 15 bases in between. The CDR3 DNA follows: TGTGCCAGCAGCACGCAAGGGAGAATTGCTTTCTTT. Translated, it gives CASSTQGRIAFF.

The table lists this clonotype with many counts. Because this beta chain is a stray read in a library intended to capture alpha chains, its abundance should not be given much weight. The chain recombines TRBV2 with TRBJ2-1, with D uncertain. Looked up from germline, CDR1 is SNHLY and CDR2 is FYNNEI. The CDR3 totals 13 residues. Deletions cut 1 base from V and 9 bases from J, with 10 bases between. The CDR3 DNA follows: TGTGCCAGCAGTGAAGTAAGCAACGGTGAGCAGTTCTTC. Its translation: CASSEVSNGEQFF.

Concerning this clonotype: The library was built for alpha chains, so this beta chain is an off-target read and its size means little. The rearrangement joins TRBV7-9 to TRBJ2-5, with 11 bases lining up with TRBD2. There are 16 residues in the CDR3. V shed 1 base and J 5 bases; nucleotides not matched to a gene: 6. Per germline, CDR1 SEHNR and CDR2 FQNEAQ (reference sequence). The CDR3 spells CASSLVLAGVLETQYF. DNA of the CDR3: TGTGCCAGCAGCTTAGTACTAGCGGGAGTCTTGGAGACCCAGTACTTC.

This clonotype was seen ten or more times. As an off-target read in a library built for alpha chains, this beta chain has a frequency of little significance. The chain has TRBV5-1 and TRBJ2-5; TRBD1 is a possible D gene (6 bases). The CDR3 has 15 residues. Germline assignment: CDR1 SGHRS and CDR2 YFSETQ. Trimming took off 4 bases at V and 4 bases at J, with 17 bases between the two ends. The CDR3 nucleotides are TGCGCCAGCAGCGGTGAGGGACACGTTGGAGAGACCCAGTACTTC. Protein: CASSGEGHVGETQYF.

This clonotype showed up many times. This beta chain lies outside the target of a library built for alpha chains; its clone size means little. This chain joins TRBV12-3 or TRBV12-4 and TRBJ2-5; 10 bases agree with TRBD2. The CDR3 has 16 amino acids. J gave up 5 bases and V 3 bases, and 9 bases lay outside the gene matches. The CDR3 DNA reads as TGTGCCAGCAGTTTCGGACTAGCGGTCGGAGGGGAGACCCAGTACTTC. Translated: CASSFGLAVGGETQYF.

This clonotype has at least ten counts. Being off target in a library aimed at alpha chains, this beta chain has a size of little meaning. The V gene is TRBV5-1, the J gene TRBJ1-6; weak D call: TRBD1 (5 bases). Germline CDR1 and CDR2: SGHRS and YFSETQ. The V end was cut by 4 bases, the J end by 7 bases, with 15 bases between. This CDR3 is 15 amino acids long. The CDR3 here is CASSLTRDSNSPLHF. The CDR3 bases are TGCGCCAGCAGCCTGACACGGGACTCGAATTCACCCCTCCACTTT.

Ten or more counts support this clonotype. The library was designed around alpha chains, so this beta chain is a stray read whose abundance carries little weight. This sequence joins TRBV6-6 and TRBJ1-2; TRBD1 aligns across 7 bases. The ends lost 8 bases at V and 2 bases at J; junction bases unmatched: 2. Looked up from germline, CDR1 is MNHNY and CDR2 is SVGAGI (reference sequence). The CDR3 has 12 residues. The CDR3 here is CASEGQNYGYTF. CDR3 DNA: TGTGCCAGCGAGGGACAGAACTATGGCTACACCTTC.

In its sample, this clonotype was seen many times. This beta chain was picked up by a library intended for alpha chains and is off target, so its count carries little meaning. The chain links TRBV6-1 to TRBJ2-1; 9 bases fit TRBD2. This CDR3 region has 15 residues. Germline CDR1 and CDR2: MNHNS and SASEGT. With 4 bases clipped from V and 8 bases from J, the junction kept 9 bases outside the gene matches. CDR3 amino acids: CASSALAGTIDEQFF. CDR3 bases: TGTGCCAGCAGTGCCCTAGCGGGGACCATAGATGAGCAGTTCTTC.

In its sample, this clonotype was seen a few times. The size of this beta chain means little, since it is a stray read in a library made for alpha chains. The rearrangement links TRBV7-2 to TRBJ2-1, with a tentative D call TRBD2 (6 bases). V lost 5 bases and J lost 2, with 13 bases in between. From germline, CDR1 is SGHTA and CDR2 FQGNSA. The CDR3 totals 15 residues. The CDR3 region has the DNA TGTGCCAGCAGCCTTAGCGGAATCCCCTACAATGAGCAGTTCTTC. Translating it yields CASSLSGIPYNEQFF.

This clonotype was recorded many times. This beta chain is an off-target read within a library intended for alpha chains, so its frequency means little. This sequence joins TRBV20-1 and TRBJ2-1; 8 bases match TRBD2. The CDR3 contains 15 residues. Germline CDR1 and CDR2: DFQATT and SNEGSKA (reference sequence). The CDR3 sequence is CSANALAGTYNEQFF. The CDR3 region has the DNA TGCAGCGCAAACGCCCTAGCGGGTACCTACAATGAGCAGTTCTTC.

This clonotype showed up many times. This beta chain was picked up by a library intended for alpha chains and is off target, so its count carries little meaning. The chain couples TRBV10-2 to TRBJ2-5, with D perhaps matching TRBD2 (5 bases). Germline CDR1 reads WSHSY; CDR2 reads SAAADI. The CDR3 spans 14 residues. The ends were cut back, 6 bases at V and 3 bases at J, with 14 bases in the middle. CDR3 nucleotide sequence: TGCGCCAGCAGAATCGGACTGTCAAAAGAGACCCAGTACTTC. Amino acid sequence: CASRIGLSKETQYF.

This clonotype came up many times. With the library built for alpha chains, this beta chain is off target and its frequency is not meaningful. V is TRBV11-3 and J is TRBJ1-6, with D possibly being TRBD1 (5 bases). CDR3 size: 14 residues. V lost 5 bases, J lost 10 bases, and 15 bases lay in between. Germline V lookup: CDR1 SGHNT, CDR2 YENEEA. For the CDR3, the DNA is TGTGCCAGCAGCCGATGGACTGGGGGGTCACCCCTCCACTTT. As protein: CASSRWTGGSPLHF.

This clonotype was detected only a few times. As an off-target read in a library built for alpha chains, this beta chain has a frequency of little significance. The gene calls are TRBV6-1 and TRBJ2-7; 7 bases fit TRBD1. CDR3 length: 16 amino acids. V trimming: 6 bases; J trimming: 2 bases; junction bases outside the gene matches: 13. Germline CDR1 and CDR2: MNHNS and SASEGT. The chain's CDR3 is CASRTQGQSRAYEQYF. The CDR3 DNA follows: TGTGCCAGCAGAACACAGGGACAGTCGCGGGCCTACGAGCAGTACTTC.

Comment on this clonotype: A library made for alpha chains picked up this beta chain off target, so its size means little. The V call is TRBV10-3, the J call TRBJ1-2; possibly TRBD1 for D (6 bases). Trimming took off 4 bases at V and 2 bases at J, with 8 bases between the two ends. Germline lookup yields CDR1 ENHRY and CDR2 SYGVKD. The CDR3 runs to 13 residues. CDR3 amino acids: CAISGGQNYGYTF. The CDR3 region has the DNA TGTGCCATCAGTGGCGGACAGAACTATGGCTACACCTTC.

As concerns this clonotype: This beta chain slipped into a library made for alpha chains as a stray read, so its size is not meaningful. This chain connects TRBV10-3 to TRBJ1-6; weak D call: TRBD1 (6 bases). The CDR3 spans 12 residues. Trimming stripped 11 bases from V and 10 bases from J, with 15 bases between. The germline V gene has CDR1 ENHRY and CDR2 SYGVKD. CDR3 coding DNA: TGTGCCGCCAGGGGTGTAGAATCACCCCTCCACTTT. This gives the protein CAARGVESPLHF.

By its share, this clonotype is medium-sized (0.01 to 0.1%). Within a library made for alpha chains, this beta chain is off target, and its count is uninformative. In DNA, the CDR3 is TGTGCCAGCAGAGGCGACAGGATCGATCAGCCCCAGCATTTT. It is translated as CASRGDRIDQPQHF. The chain links TRBV12-3 or TRBV12-4 to TRBJ1-5; D may be TRBD1 (6 bases). This CDR3 has 14 amino acids. The V end lost 6 bases, the J end lost 5 bases, and 14 bases lay between the germline ends.

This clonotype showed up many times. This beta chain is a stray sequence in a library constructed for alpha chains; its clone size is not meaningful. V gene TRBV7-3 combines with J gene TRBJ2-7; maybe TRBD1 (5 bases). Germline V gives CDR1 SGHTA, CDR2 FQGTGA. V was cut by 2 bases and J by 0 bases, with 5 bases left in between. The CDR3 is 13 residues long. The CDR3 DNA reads TGTGCCAGCAGCTTAGACAGCTCCTACGAGCAGTACTTC. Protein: CASSLDSSYEQYF.

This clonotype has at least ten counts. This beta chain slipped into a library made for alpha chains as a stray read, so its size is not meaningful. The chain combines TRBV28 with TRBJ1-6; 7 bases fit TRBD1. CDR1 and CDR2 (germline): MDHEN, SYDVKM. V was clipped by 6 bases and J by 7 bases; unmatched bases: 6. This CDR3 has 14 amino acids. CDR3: CASSSTGWNSPLHF. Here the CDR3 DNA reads TGTGCCAGCAGCTCGACAGGGTGGAATTCACCCCTCCACTTT.